This T cell receptor (beta chain) was sequenced during a study of blood T cell repertoires in COVID-19. Original processing methods: Amplification of reference gene primers provided the estimated nucleated cell counts. This table comes from immunoSEQ multiplex PCR, and its TCRdb copy is limited to in-frame clones, with some not included. D and trimming were read from the DNA, whereas the V and J calls and clone size are those reported in that table. Found here are about 260,000 clones, 75% to 90% of them singletons; the top ten hold 8.6%. The sequence was obtained from a human donor in a cohort sampled during active COVID-19. Source material: peripheral blood.

The CDR3 loop is CASSPGEYQPQHF. CDR3 in DNA: TGTGCCAGCAGCCCGGGGGAGTATCAGCCCCAGCATTTT. The chain combines TRBV7-9 with TRBJ1-5; the D gene is possibly TRBD1 (5 bases). This CDR3 has 13 residues. CDR1 is SEHNR, CDR2 FQNEAQ, per germline (reference sequence). V shed 5 bases and J shed 5 bases, with 10 bases lying between them.